This TCR beta chain was documented in a study of T-cell reconstitution after alpha-beta-depleted transplantation in children. Whole-study findings and limits: After transplant, high TCRbeta diversity at day 60 in some patients arose from surviving recipient T cells and thymic progenitors. After one year, T-cell counts and TCRbeta diversity mostly came from new T cells. Several hundred graft clones that had expanded were reportedly the source of alpha-beta T cells about two months after transplant.

It was with unique molecular identifiers that the TCRbeta library was prepared. MiXCR, applied by TCRdb to the PCR reads, yields one record per CDR3 protein. Here the sample spans fewer than 550,000 distinct CDR3 sequences, over 9.5% being singletons. Note on this clonotype: Its target is unknown. A much bigger clone sits one base away, suggesting this may be a read error.

The CDR3 is 14 residues long. Germline V CDR1 and CDR2: MNHEY, SMNVEV (reference sequence). The TCR originated in a child aged 2 to 9 with inherited bone marrow failure, due to receive a stem cell transplant. The chain links TRBV27 to TRBJ2-3, with D tentatively TRBD1 or TRBD2 (6 bases each). This sample comprised PBMCs, obtained before TCRalphabeta/CD19-depleted stem cell transplant. This CDR3 reads CPSSTSGALDTQYF. CDR3 sequence (DNA): TGTCCCAGCAGTACCTCGGGGGCCCTAGATACGCAGTATTTT.